Below are 22 T cell receptor beta chains sequenced from a single sample in a study of T cell responses to AZD1222 COVID-19 vaccine. Method: immunoSEQ multiplex PCR; TCRdb's copy keeps in-frame clones and lacks some. The sample has 130,000 to 150,000 clones, approximately 90% seen once. The input for sequencing was peripheral blood, taken on day 0 of MenACWY control vaccination. The receptors stem from an adult in good health.

The rearrangement uses TRBV7-9 and TRBJ2-2, with D possibly being TRBD1 or TRBD2 (5 bases each). Germline V lookup: CDR1 SEHNR, CDR2 FQNEAQ (reference sequence). V was pared by 4 bases and J by 0 bases, with 12 bases between. The length of the CDR3 is 16 residues. The CDR3 DNA sequence: TGTGCCAGCAGCTCCCTATGGGGGACGAACACCGGGGAGCTGTTTTTT. It yields the protein CASSSLWGTNTGELFF. Full variable domain (outside the CDR3, taken from reference TRBV7-9 and TRBJ2-2): DTGVSQNPRHKITKRGQNVTFRCDPISEHNRLYWYRQTLGQGPEFLTYFQNEAQLEKSRLLSDRFSAERPKGSFSTLEIQRTEQGDSAMYLCASSSLWGTNTGELFFGEGSRLTVL.

The chain recombines TRBV7-2 with TRBJ2-7, with 7 bases that match TRBD2. CDR1 and CDR2 from the germline V gene are SGHTA and FQGNSA. The CDR3 contains 14 residues. J was trimmed by 5 bases and V by 5 bases; bases with no gene match: 9. The CDR3 here is CASSPWGGGDEQYF. In nucleotides, the CDR3 is TGTGCCAGCAGCCCGTGGGGCGGGGGAGACGAGCAGTACTTC.

J is TRBJ2-2 and V is TRBV4-2; 7 positions match TRBD2. The CDR3 is 15 amino acids. With V trimmed by 0 bases and J by 7 bases, 5 bases remained unmatched. Germline values: CDR1 LGHNA, CDR2 YNFKEQ. This CDR3 is CASSQDPGGGGELFF. The CDR3 nucleotides are TGTGCCAGCAGCCAAGATCCGGGGGGAGGCGGGGAGCTGTTTTTT.

The chain joins TRBV27 to TRBJ2-5, with TRBD1 identical over 9 bases. The CDR3 covers 14 residues. Losses at the gene ends were 6 bases for V and 2 bases for J; bases not matched to a gene: 4. CDR1 MNHEY and CDR2 SMNVEV come from the germline V gene (reference sequence). This CDR3 reads CASSTGTGQETQYF. CDR3 DNA: TGTGCCAGCAGCACGGGGACAGGGCAAGAGACCCAGTACTTC.

This sequence joins TRBV3-1 (or the pseudogene TRBV3-2) and TRBJ2-7, with D perhaps assigned TRBD1 or TRBD2 (6 bases each). V lost 2 bases to trimming and J lost 7 bases, with 15 bases between them. This CDR3 contains 14 residues. CDR1 LGHDT and CDR2 YNNKEL come from the germline V gene (reference sequence). DNA for the CDR3: TGTGCCAGCAGCCAACGCTTACAGGGAGGAGAGCAGTACTTC. It is translated as CASSQRLQGGEQYF.

The chain has TRBV7-2 and TRBJ1-5; no clear D gene. This CDR3 has 14 amino acids. The ends were cut back, 5 bases at V and 9 bases at J, with 17 bases in the middle. Germline V CDR1 and CDR2: SGHTA, FQGNSA. The CDR3: CASSPGLAEGPQHF. The CDR3 DNA sequence: TGTGCCAGCAGCCCGGGCCTGGCAGAGGGGCCCCAGCATTTT.

The V gene is TRBV6-5, the J gene TRBJ2-7, with D unresolved. Germline CDR1 reads MNHEY; CDR2 reads SVGAGI. With 6 bases removed from V and 2 bases from J, the gap between germline ends came to 11 bases. This CDR3 contains 13 residues. The DNA of the CDR3 is TGTGCCAGCAGGGAGATCTTGGCCTACGAGCAGTACTTC. This codes for CASREILAYEQYF.

V and J are TRBV5-1 and TRBJ2-2, with 11 bases aligning to TRBD1. The CDR3 sequence is 15 residues long. J gave up 4 bases and V 3 bases, and 2 bases lay outside the gene matches. Germline V gene data show CDR1 as SGHRS and CDR2 as YFSETQ. This CDR3 is CASSSGTGGTGELFF. The CDR3 nucleotides are TGCGCCAGCAGCTCCGGGACAGGGGGCACCGGGGAGCTGTTTTTT.

The chain combines TRBV15 with TRBJ1-2; possible D gene TRBD1, 6 bases. The germline V gene encodes CDR1 LNHNV and CDR2 YYDKDF (reference sequence). Trimming stripped 8 bases from V and 5 bases from J, with 21 bases between. The CDR3 loop spans 15 amino acids. This CDR3 is CATLKDTGRRYGYTF. The DNA of the CDR3 is TGTGCCACCTTGAAAGACACAGGGCGGAGGTATGGCTACACCTTC.

The rearrangement joins TRBV19 to TRBJ2-5, with D perhaps matching TRBD1 (6 bases). This CDR3 is built from 16 residues. Germline V gene lookup returns CDR1 LNHDA and CDR2 SQIVND (reference sequence). With 3 bases removed from V and 2 bases from J, the gap between germline ends came to 16 bases. The CDR3 nucleotides read TGTGCCAGTAGTATGTACCCGGGACACCCACAAGAGACCCAGTACTTC. Protein product: CASSMYPGHPQETQYF.

The chain couples TRBV5-4 to TRBJ2-7; 14 nucleotides align to TRBD2. V gave up 4 bases and J gave up 6 bases; unmatched junction bases: 6. This CDR3 comprises 15 residues. Germline V gene sequence: CDR1 SGHNT, CDR2 YYREEE (reference sequence). This chain's CDR3 is CASSPPTSGRGEQYF. Written as DNA, the CDR3 is TGTGCCAGCAGCCCCCCGACTAGCGGGAGGGGCGAGCAGTACTTC.

The J gene is TRBJ2-3, the V gene TRBV5-8, with 8 nucleotides matching TRBD1. Losses at the gene ends were 2 bases for V and 1 base for J; bases not matched to a gene: 3. CDR1 and CDR2 from the germline V gene are SGHTS and YDEGEE. The CDR3 covers 15 residues. The CDR3 loop is CASSFPGQGTDTQYF. CDR3 DNA: TGTGCCAGCAGCTTTCCGGGACAGGGCACAGATACGCAGTATTTT. Filled out from reference TRBV5-8 and TRBJ2-3, the complete variable domain reads EAGVTQSPTHLIKTRGQQATLRCSPISGHTSVYWYQQALGLGLQFLLWYDEGEERNRGNFPPRFSGRQFPNYSSELNVNALELEDSALYLCASSFPGQGTDTQYFGPGTRLTVL.

The DNA of the CDR3 is TGTGCCAGCAGTTACTGGACCTTTGAAAAACTGTTTTTT. It specifies CASSYWTFEKLFF. This chain joins TRBV6-6 and TRBJ1-4; D call uncertain. The CDR3 sequence is 13 residues long. V was clipped by 1 base and J by 7 bases, with 7 bases between them. Germline CDR1 is MNHNY and CDR2 is SVGAGI (reference sequence).

J is TRBJ1-1 and V is TRBV2; D gene ambiguous. Trimming cost V 6 bases and J 3 bases, with 11 bases left between them. The V gene's germline CDR1 is SNHLY and CDR2 FYNNEI. The CDR3 sequence is 13 residues long. CDR3 loop: CASRATGDTEAFF. DNA of the CDR3: TGTGCCAGCAGAGCGACTGGGGACACTGAAGCTTTCTTT.

The CDR3 loop reads CATSRQPRQGETQYF. The DNA for the CDR3 is TGTGCCACCAGCAGGCAGCCGAGACAGGGGGAGACCCAGTACTTC. This chain connects TRBV15 to TRBJ2-5, with 8 positions matching TRBD1. This CDR3 region has 15 residues. V gave up 3 bases and J gave up 5 bases; unmatched junction bases: 8. Germline V gene data show CDR1 as LNHNV and CDR2 as YYDKDF (reference sequence). The entire variable domain, with the rest obtained from reference TRBV15 and TRBJ2-5, is as follows: DAMVIQNPRYQVTQFGKPVTLSCSQTLNHNVMYWYQQKSSQAPKLLFHYYDKDFNNEADTPDNFQSRRPNTSFCFLDIRSPGLGDTAMYLCATSRQPRQGETQYFGPGTRLLVL.

This chain links TRBV5-8 with TRBJ1-1; D remains ambiguous. This CDR3 comprises 12 residues. V lost 2 bases and J lost 9, with 11 bases in between. CDR1 SGHTS and CDR2 YDEGEE come from the germline V gene. This CDR3 reads CASSFPQRQAFF. The CDR3 DNA reads as TGTGCCAGCAGCTTCCCACAGAGGCAAGCTTTCTTT.

The rearrangement joins TRBV10-3 to TRBJ1-1, with 8 bases fitting TRBD1. The CDR3 totals 14 residues. Germline CDR1 and CDR2: ENHRY and SYGVKD. The J segment lost 3 bases and the V segment lost 5 bases, leaving 5 bases of the junction unmatched. CDR3 region: CAISRGTGDTEAFF. The CDR3 bases are TGTGCCATCAGTCGCGGGACAGGAGACACTGAAGCTTTCTTT.

The CDR3 nucleotides are TGTGCCAGCAGCCAGTACAGGGGCTGGGGCACTGAAGCTTTCTTT. Protein sequence: CASSQYRGWGTEAFF. V gene TRBV7-2 combines with J gene TRBJ1-1; 7 bases are shared with TRBD1. The CDR3 length is 15 residues. V shed 5 bases and J 4 bases; nucleotides not matched to a gene: 10. Germline CDR1 is SGHTA and CDR2 is FQGNSA.

The V gene is TRBV6-2 or TRBV6-3, the J gene TRBJ2-1, with 11 bases that match TRBD2. V shed 5 bases and J 6 bases; nucleotides not matched to a gene: 9. The length of the CDR3 is 16 residues. The V gene's germline CDR1 is MNHEY and CDR2 SVGEGT. The CDR3 loop is CASSTLGTSGVNEQFF. CDR3 coding DNA: TGTGCCAGCAGTACACTAGGGACTAGCGGTGTCAATGAGCAGTTCTTC.

Only one count was recorded for this clone. The chain recombines TRBV24-1 with TRBJ1-1; 7 bases fit TRBD1. The CDR3 runs 15 residues. Unmatched junction bases numbered 4, after V lost 3 bases and J lost 1 base. CDR1 KGHDR and CDR2 SFDVKD come from the germline V gene. The CDR3 DNA reads TGTGCCACCAGTGATGGAGGGGGCAGGAACACTGAAGCTTTCTTT. Translated: CATSDGGGRNTEAFF.

This chain joins TRBV12-5 and TRBJ2-5; 8 nucleotides line up with TRBD1. This CDR3 comprises 14 residues. The V segment lost 4 bases and the J segment 2 bases; nucleotides outside the gene matches: 3. Germline V gene sequence: CDR1 LGHNT, CDR2 FRNRAP. The CDR3 bases are TGTGCTAGTGGTTCCGGGACAGGTCAAGAGACCCAGTACTTC. Amino acid sequence: CASGSGTGQETQYF. The variable domain in full, with the rest retrieved from reference TRBV12-5 and TRBJ2-5, is DARVTQTPRHKVTEMGQEVTMRCQPILGHNTVFWYRQTMMQGLELLAYFRNRAPLDDSGMPKDRFSAEMPDATLATLKIQPSEPRDSAVYFCASGSGTGQETQYFGPGTRLLVL.

The chain has TRBV18 and TRBJ1-1; no clear D gene. In germline, CDR1 is KGHSH, CDR2 LQKENI. The ends were cut back, 6 bases at V and 1 base at J, with 15 bases in the middle. CDR3 length equals 15 residues. The CDR3 reads CASSKVTAENTEAFF. Written as DNA, the CDR3 is TGTGCCAGCTCGAAAGTAACTGCCGAGAACACTGAAGCTTTCTTT.